The 7 T cell receptor beta chains below were found in one sample sequenced in a study of early T cells in non-severe SARS-CoV-2 infection. Using its own MiXCR run on the 5' RACE reads, TCRdb lists one record per CDR3 protein. Here the sample spans about 64,000 distinct CDR3 sequences, around 20% being singletons. The specimen was whole blood, collected at baseline. The source is an adult who was a healthcare worker with PCR-confirmed SARS-CoV-2 infection or an uninfected control (not recorded which).

V usage is TRBV12-3 or TRBV12-4 and J usage is TRBJ1-4, with D possibly matching TRBD1 (5 bases). V dropped 0 bases and J dropped 10 bases, with 9 bases sitting between them. This CDR3 has 13 residues. CDR3 residues: CASSLATRGKLFF. The CDR3 DNA reads TGTGCCAGCAGTTTAGCGACGAGGGGAAAACTGTTTTTT.

This clonotype was detected once. This sequence joins TRBV2 and TRBJ2-1, with D perhaps TRBD2 (6 bases). V dropped 6 bases and J dropped 2 bases, with 20 bases sitting between them. This CDR3 is 17 amino acids long. Germline CDR1 and CDR2: SNHLY and FYNNEI. The DNA of the CDR3 is TGTGCCAGCAGCGACGGGAGCGGGTATCAACCCTACAATGAGCAGTTCTTC. Amino acid sequence: CASSDGSGYQPYNEQFF.

This clonotype was seen at least ten times. This sequence joins TRBV4-2 and TRBJ2-3, with D perhaps matching TRBD2 (5 bases). V was trimmed by 1 base and J by 5 bases, leaving 10 bases between them. This CDR3 is built from 14 residues. Germline V gene sequence: CDR1 LGHNA, CDR2 YNFKEQ. This CDR3 reads CASSQASGIDTQYF. In DNA form, the CDR3 reads TGTGCCAGCAGCCAAGCCAGCGGAATAGATACGCAGTATTTT.

This clonotype was detected many times. V is TRBV5-4 and J is TRBJ1-1, with D tentatively TRBD1 (5 bases). Germline CDR1 reads SGHNT; CDR2 reads YYREEE (reference sequence). CDR3 length: 14 amino acids. V lost 0 bases and J lost 4, with 10 bases in between. The CDR3 DNA reads as TGTGCCAGCAGCTTGGGGGAGGGGAGCACTGAAGCTTTCTTT. Translation gives CASSLGEGSTEAFF.

The chain links TRBV5-1 to TRBJ1-1; possibly TRBD1 for D (5 bases). This CDR3 contains 15 residues. V dropped 1 base and J dropped 4 bases, with 14 bases sitting between them. Germline lookup yields CDR1 SGHRS and CDR2 YFSETQ. Here the CDR3 reads CASSLLAREATEAFF. The CDR3 nucleotides are TGCGCCAGCAGCTTGCTAGCCAGGGAGGCCACTGAAGCTTTCTTT.

The sample holds many counts of this clonotype. Germline is not matched at one junction end, which may reflect a read error. The V call is TRBV27, the J call TRBJ2-3, with 8 bases aligning to TRBD2. CDR3 length: 17 amino acids. The germline V gene encodes CDR1 MNHEY and CDR2 SMNVEV (reference sequence). The CDR3 protein is CASSLAFSSGFTDTQFF. The CDR3 region has the DNA TGTGCCAGCAGCCTCGCGTTTTCTAGCGGGTTCACAGATACGCAGTTTTTT.

The chain couples TRBV7-8 to TRBJ2-2; D might be TRBD1 (6 bases). V dropped 1 base and J dropped 7 bases, with 7 bases sitting between them. Germline-derived CDR1 and CDR2 are SGHVS and FQNEAQ. CDR3 size: 13 residues. The CDR3 DNA reads as TGTGCCAGCAGCTTAGGACAGGACGGGGAGCTGTTTTTT. Amino acids: CASSLGQDGELFF.